Described below is a single TCR beta chain sequence and its context. Its antigen is undetermined. Here immunoSEQ multiplex PCR was the method, and the copy in TCRdb shows in-frame clones only, minus some. The sample has about 68,000 clones; roughly 82% are singletons. The sample originates from a study of OX40 agonist ivuxolimab in advanced cancers. Germline CDR1 reads SSHAT; CDR2 reads FNYEAQ (reference sequence). V lost 4 bases to trimming and J lost 5 bases; unmatched junction nucleotides: 6. The CDR3 is made up of 15 amino acids. Study results and limitations: Expanded clones were, on average, more numerous in CD8+ T cells than in CD4+.

Material: CD4+ or CD8+ T cells sorted from blood, obtained in a trial of the OX40 agonist ivuxolimab. The V gene is TRBV7-7, the J gene TRBJ2-7, with 12 bases matching TRBD2. This sequence was found in an adult with an advanced solid tumor such as melanoma, head and neck, liver or kidney cancer. The CDR3 loop is CASSYGLAGTDEQYF. The CDR3 bases are TGTGCCAGCAGCTACGGACTAGCGGGAACGGACGAGCAGTACTTC. Supplemented by reference TRBV7-7 and TRBJ2-7, the full variable domain reads GAGVSQSPRYKVTKRGQDVTLRCDPISSHATLYWYQQALGQGPEFLTYFNYEAQPDKSGLPSDRFSAERPEGSISTLTIQRTEQRDSAMYRCASSYGLAGTDEQYFGPGTRLTVT.